This T cell receptor beta chain was retrieved from a study of graft-versus-host responses after intestinal transplantation. At the level of the study: Recipients were all induced with anti-thymocyte globulin, then given tacrolimus and steroids for roughly 3 years. Study-wide results and caveats: Individuals who had graft-donor T cell macrochimerism had allografts that showed high graft-versus-host to host-versus-graft clonal ratios. Analysis identified GvH clones in recipient marrow, with some appearing first in ileum or blood. Circulating GvH clone levels at their peak were associated with HvG declines (early post-transplant).

Some clones are missing from TCRdb's copy, which holds only in-frame ones; the method was immunoSEQ multiplex PCR. This sample yields approximately 78,000 clones, of which 80% to 90% are seen a single time; less than 9.5% belongs to the top ten. The ends lost 5 bases at V and 7 bases at J; junction bases unmatched: 9. Germline V lookup: CDR1 KGHSH, CDR2 LQKENI. There are 15 residues in the CDR3. Concerning this clone itself: Its cognate antigen is unknown.

The sample was unstimulated CD8+ T cells sorted from spleen or lymph node cells, taken before transplant. V usage is TRBV18 and J usage is TRBJ2-1; 9 bases match TRBD1. The sequence was collected from a human donor who was the organ donor for an intestinal transplant. In DNA, the CDR3 is TGTGCCAGCTCATCCCGGGACAGGGATTATAATGAGCAGTTCTTC. This encodes CASSSRDRDYNEQFF.